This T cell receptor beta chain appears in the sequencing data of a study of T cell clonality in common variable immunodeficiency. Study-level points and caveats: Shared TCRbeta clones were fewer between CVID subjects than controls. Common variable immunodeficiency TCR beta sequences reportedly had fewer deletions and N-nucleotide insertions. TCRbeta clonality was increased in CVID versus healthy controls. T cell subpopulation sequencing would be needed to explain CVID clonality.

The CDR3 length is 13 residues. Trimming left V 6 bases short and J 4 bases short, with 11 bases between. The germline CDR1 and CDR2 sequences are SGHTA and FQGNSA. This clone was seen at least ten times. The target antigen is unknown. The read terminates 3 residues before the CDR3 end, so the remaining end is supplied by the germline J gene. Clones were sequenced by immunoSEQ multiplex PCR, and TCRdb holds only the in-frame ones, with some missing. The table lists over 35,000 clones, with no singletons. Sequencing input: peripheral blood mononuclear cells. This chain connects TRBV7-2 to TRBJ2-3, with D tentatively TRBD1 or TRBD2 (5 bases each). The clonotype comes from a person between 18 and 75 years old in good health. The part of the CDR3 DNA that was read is TGTGCCAGCAGTGGGAGAGGGGCAGATACG. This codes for CASSGRGADT. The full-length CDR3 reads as CASSGRGADTQYF.